This entry lists 14 T cell receptor beta chains sequenced from one sample in a study of blood T cell repertoires in COVID-19. Generated by immunoSEQ multiplex PCR, the TCRdb table keeps only in-frame clones and is missing some. This table holds 32,000 or so clones, around 87% found once. The sample was peripheral blood. Every receptor here comes from a man between 65 and 80 years old with acute or convalescent COVID-19.

The genes are TRBV4-3 and TRBJ1-1; maybe TRBD1 (5 bases). The CDR3 runs to 15 residues. Germline values: CDR1 LGHNA, CDR2 YSLEER. Trimming stripped 0 bases from V and 0 bases from J, with 8 bases between. In DNA form, the CDR3 reads TGCGCCAGCAGCCAAGATCAACAGGTGAACACTGAAGCTTTCTTT. Protein: CASSQDQQVNTEAFF.

The chain combines TRBV2 with TRBJ2-7; D possibly corresponds to TRBD1 (5 bases). V gave up 0 bases and J gave up 1 base, with 10 bases separating them. Germline V gene data show CDR1 as SNHLY and CDR2 as FYNNEI. This CDR3 spans 15 amino acids. CDR3 DNA: TGTGCCAGCAGTGAAGCTGGCAGGGCTTCCTACGAGCAGTACTTC. Its protein is CASSEAGRASYEQYF.

The rearrangement links TRBV5-4 to TRBJ2-5; 8 positions agree with TRBD1. The CDR3 extends over 15 amino acids. J lost 4 bases, V lost 7 bases, and 12 bases had no gene match. The germline V gene encodes CDR1 SGHNT and CDR2 YYREEE (reference sequence). CDR3 bases: TGTGCCAGCGGAAGGGGGTCAGGGGGCGGAGAGACCCAGTACTTC. This sequence encodes CASGRGSGGGETQYF.

J is TRBJ2-5 and V is TRBV14, with 8 positions matching TRBD1. The CDR3 covers 15 residues. The trim removed 3 bases at V and 5 bases at J, leaving 8 bases unmatched. The V gene's germline CDR1 is SGHDN and CDR2 FVKESK. The CDR3 loop is CASSHLRGRTETQYF. CDR3 DNA: TGTGCCAGCAGCCACCTCAGGGGGCGGACGGAGACCCAGTACTTC.

The sample holds a few counts of this clone. This chain connects TRBV5-4 to TRBJ1-1; D unclear. Looked up from germline, CDR1 is SGHNT and CDR2 is YYREEE (reference sequence). CDR3 length: 14 amino acids. Trimming left V 3 bases short and J 0 bases short, with 9 bases between. The CDR3 nucleotides read TGTGCCAGCAGCTCGACACGGATGAACACTGAAGCTTTCTTT. Its protein product is CASSSTRMNTEAFF.

This clone was counted only a few times. The gene calls are TRBV12-3 or TRBV12-4 and TRBJ2-7, with TRBD1 matching over 7 bases. The CDR3 loop spans 13 amino acids. V lost 2 bases and J lost 2; bases outside the gene matches: 0. CDR3 DNA: TGTGCCAGCAGTTTACAGGGGGCCTACGAGCAGTACTTC. This translates into CASSLQGAYEQYF.

The table lists this clone with a few counts. The rearrangement links TRBV11-2 to TRBJ2-1; 8 bases agree with TRBD2. Germline assignment: CDR1 SGHAT and CDR2 FQNNGV. Losses at the gene ends were 2 bases for V and 4 bases for J; bases not matched to a gene: 7. There are 16 residues in the CDR3. CDR3 sequence reads: CASSLSGGGRYNEQFF. The DNA of the CDR3 is TGTGCCAGCAGCTTAAGTGGCGGGGGGCGATACAATGAGCAGTTCTTC.

The V gene is TRBV5-5, the J gene TRBJ2-3, with TRBD2 identical over 12 bases. The CDR3 is 15 amino acids. The germline gives CDR1 SGHKS, CDR2 YYEKEE (reference sequence). J was trimmed by 5 bases and V by 2 bases; bases with no gene match: 3. The CDR3 DNA is TGTGCCAGCAGCTTCCTAGCGGGGGGGGGAGATACGCAGTATTTT. It codes for CASSFLAGGGDTQYF.

This chain links TRBV19 with TRBJ2-5; weak D call: TRBD2 (6 bases). CDR3 size: 14 residues. V lost 2 bases, J lost 5 bases, and 12 bases lay in between. Germline assignment: CDR1 LNHDA and CDR2 SQIVND (reference sequence). The CDR3 DNA sequence: TGTGCCAGTAGTATAAGGAGGGGCGGGGAGACCCAGTACTTC. This gives the protein CASSIRRGGETQYF. Drawing the rest from reference TRBV19 and TRBJ2-5, the complete variable domain is DGGITQSPKYLFRKEGQNVTLSCEQNLNHDAMYWYRQDPGQGLRLIYYSQIVNDFQKGDIAEGYSVSREKKESFPLTVTSAQKNPTAFYLCASSIRRGGETQYFGPGTRLLVL.

The chain links TRBV4-3 to TRBJ2-3; 10 bases line up with TRBD2. The CDR3 totals 16 residues. V shed 4 bases, J shed 4 bases, and the junction held 8 bases outside the gene matches. Germline CDR1 and CDR2: LGHNA and YSLEER. Written as DNA, the CDR3 is TGCGCCAGCAGCCTTGGACTAGCGGATACCCCAGATACGCAGTATTTT. Residues: CASSLGLADTPDTQYF.

The CDR3 loop reads CASSVGVTTALGEQFF. The CDR3, as DNA: TGTGCCAGCAGCGTAGGGGTGACAACCGCTCTCGGTGAGCAGTTCTTC. The chain carries TRBV9 and TRBJ2-1; D uncertain. The V gene lost 0 bases and the J gene lost 9 bases, with 19 bases spanning the gap. Per germline, CDR1 SGDLS and CDR2 YYNGEE. The CDR3 sequence is 16 residues long.

The chain is built from TRBV5-1 and TRBJ2-5, with D maybe TRBD2 (6 bases). The V gene lost 1 base and the J gene lost 2 bases, with 15 bases spanning the gap. The CDR3 has 16 residues. From germline, CDR1 is SGHRS and CDR2 YFSETQ. The CDR3 protein is CASSLRSGARQETQYF. For the CDR3, the DNA is TGCGCCAGCAGCTTGAGATCGGGAGCTCGACAAGAGACCCAGTACTTC.

This chain joins TRBV9 and TRBJ1-2, with 9 bases identical to TRBD1. V was clipped by 2 bases and J by 8 bases; unmatched bases: 16. The CDR3 covers 17 residues. The germline V gene has CDR1 SGDLS and CDR2 YYNGEE. The CDR3 is CASSVSARTGGVDGYTF. CDR3 bases: TGTGCCAGCAGCGTTTCGGCCCGAACAGGGGGCGTCGACGGCTACACCTTC.

DNA of the CDR3: TGTGCCTGGAGTGTACCCGAGACAGGGGAACTGTTTTTT. It codes for CAWSVPETGELFF. The rearrangement links TRBV30 to TRBJ1-4, with TRBD1 matching 8 bases. Germline V gene data show CDR1 as GTSNPN and CDR2 as SVGIG (reference sequence). The trim removed 0 bases at V and 12 bases at J, leaving 6 bases unmatched. The length of the CDR3 is 13 residues.